This record concerns one T cell receptor beta chain sequence. The data originate from a study of cytomegalovirus exposure and HLA in healthy donors. CDR1 and CDR2 (germline): SGHDT, YYEEEE. V was trimmed by 5 bases and J by 0 bases, leaving 15 bases between them. CDR3 length: 16 residues. 60 Vbeta and 13 Jbeta primers were used in PCR. TCRdb's copy holds only in-frame clones and misses some; the assay was immunoSEQ multiplex PCR. The sample holds under 250,000 clones, about 77% seen once. The chain combines TRBV5-6 with TRBJ1-3, with a possible D match to TRBD1 (5 bases). The receptor was derived from a woman in her 30s in good health and CMV-seronegative. The sequencing sample was made of PBMCs. The CDR3 reads CASSSRAGHSGNTIYF. CDR3 DNA sequence: TGTGCCAGCAGTTCTCGGGCAGGGCACTCTGGAAACACCATATATTTT.